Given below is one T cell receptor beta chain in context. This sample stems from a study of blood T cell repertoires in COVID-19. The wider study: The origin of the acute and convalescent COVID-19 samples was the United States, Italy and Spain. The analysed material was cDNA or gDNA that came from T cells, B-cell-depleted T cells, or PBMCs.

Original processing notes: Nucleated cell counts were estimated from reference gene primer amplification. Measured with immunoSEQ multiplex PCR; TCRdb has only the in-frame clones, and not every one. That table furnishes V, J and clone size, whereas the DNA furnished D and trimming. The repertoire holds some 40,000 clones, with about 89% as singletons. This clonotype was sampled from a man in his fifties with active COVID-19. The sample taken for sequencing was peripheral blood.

The CDR3: CASSTDRISNQPQHF. CDR3 coding DNA: TGTGCCAGCAGTACTGACAGGATTAGCAATCAGCCCCAGCATTTT. The rearrangement joins TRBV2 to TRBJ1-5; TRBD1 might be the D (6 bases). Trimming took off 5 bases at V and 0 bases at J, with 11 bases between the two ends. Germline V gene data show CDR1 as SNHLY and CDR2 as FYNNEI. The CDR3 has 15 amino acids.